Judged by abundance, the clone carrying this T cell receptor beta chain is medium-sized (0.01 to 0.1%). Antigen specificity is unknown. This specimen comes from a study of vaccination effects on CD4 cells after COVID-19. ViraFEST used viral peptide pools to expand antigen-specific CD4+ T cells before sequencing. Cells that had been cultured for roughly ten days were the source of isolated CD4+ T cells. All vaccine recipients tested negative for nucleocapsid antibodies and had never contracted SARS-CoV-2 infection. Every well got over 1.5 million PBMC, which were grown with 10 IU/ml IL-2 and 9 to 10 ug/ml peptides. Produced via immunoSEQ multiplex PCR; TCRdb's table is partial and in-frame only. The repertoire consists of approximately 30,000 clones, with roughly two thirds occurring once and the leading ten covering over 9.5%. The source was CD4+ T cells from PBMCs cultured with SARS-CoV-2 spike peptides, collected before COVID-19 vaccination. The source of this sequence is a human donor who received a COVID-19 vaccine.

The CDR3 coding sequence is TGTGCCATCAATGAAGGAGGGTTTGGAAACACCATATATTTT. Translation: CAINEGGFGNTIYF. The chain employs TRBV10-3 and TRBJ1-3; no firm D call. CDR3 length: 14 amino acids. CDR1 and CDR2 (germline): ENHRY, SYGVKD. Trimming cost V 7 bases and J 3 bases, with 13 bases left between them.